This TCR beta chain was captured by sequencing in a study of blood T cell repertoires in COVID-19. Study at large: From the United States, Italy and Spain came samples of acute and convalescent COVID-19. T cells, B-cell-depleted T cells, or PBMCs supplied cDNA or gDNA.

The germline V gene encodes CDR1 MNHEY and CDR2 SVGAGI. CDR3 length: 14 amino acids. The V gene lost 6 bases and the J gene lost 2 bases, with 12 bases spanning the gap. As handled by the study authors: Estimation of nucleated cell counts was performed using reference gene primer amplification. The method was immunoSEQ multiplex PCR; TCRdb's version includes in-frame clones alone and lacks a portion of them. The V and J calls and clone size come from that table; D and trimming were worked out from the DNA. Among approximately 150,000 clones listed, about 84% were seen once. Sequencing was done on a sample of peripheral blood. V is TRBV6-5 and J is TRBJ2-3; D unclear. The TCR originated in a woman in her forties or fifties with acute or convalescent COVID-19. CDR3 DNA sequence: TGTGCCAGCAGCGAGGTTGGTACCACAGATACGCAGTATTTT. It codes for CASSEVGTTDTQYF.